These T cell receptor beta chains were read from a single sample in a study of a mutant IDH1 vaccine in newly diagnosed glioma. Libraries were prepared by immunoSEQ multiplex PCR; TCRdb keeps only in-frame clonotypes and omits some of them. The table includes 20,000 to 25,000 clones, over 85% detected once. No antigen has been assigned to these receptors. The source was PBMCs, collected from a glioma patient whose treatment included an IDH1 peptide vaccine. The receptors were sampled from a woman aged 40 to 50 with glioma. Both conserved end residues are part of each CDR3. D genes are given only for firm matches. Only part of the rows carry a size: once, few, many, or a class if the clone is expanded.

>TRBJ2-2|TRBV7-9|NA|TRBD2
CASSITGTSGELFF
TGTGCCAGCAGCATTACGGGGACTAGCGGGGAGCTGTTTTTT
>TRBJ1-3|TRBV5-6|NA|TRBD1
CASSAGTGPSGNTIYF
TGTGCCAGCAGTGCCGGGACAGGGCCCTCTGGAAACACCATATATTTT
>TRBJ1-2|TRBV2|NA|NA
CASRAQGPPNYGYTF
TGTGCCAGCAGAGCACAGGGACCTCCTAACTATGGCTACACCTTC
>TRBJ2-5|TRBV5-4|once|NA
CASSLAETQYF
TGTGCCAGCAGCTTGGCGGAGACCCAGTACTTC
>TRBJ1-2|TRBV5-6|NA|NA
CASSLVGDNYGYTF
TGTGCCAGCAGCTTGGTAGGGGACAACTATGGCTACACCTTC
>TRBJ2-7|TRBV6-5|once|TRBD2
CASSPGLAVTYEQYF
TGTGCCAGCAGTCCGGGACTAGCGGTTACCTACGAGCAGTACTTC
>TRBJ1-2|TRBV6-5|NA|NA
CASRGLLDYGYTF
TGTGCCAGCAGAGGGTTGTTAGACTATGGCTACACCTTC
>TRBJ1-1|TRBV27|NA|NA
CASSLAGFGTEAFF
TGTGCCAGCAGTTTAGCTGGGTTTGGCACTGAAGCTTTCTTT
>TRBJ2-7|TRBV10-1|NA|NA
CASSESAAAYEQYF
TGCGCCAGCAGTGAATCTGCGGCGGCCTACGAGCAGTACTTC
>TRBJ1-2|TRBV30|NA|NA
CAWILKGTPNYGYTF
TGTGCCTGGATCCTCAAGGGAACTCCTAACTATGGCTACACCTTC
>TRBJ1-4|TRBV6-1|NA|TRBD1
CASSERTGRGEKLFF
TGTGCCAGCAGTGAGAGGACAGGGCGGGGTGAAAAACTGTTTTTT
>TRBJ2-7|TRBV10-2|NA|NA
CASTETRPKEQYF
TGCGCCAGCACCGAGACTAGACCGAAAGAGCAGTACTTC
>TRBJ1-2|TRBV18|NA|TRBD1
CASSPPGQGGGYTF
TGTGCCAGCTCACCGCCGGGACAGGGAGGCGGCTACACCTTC
>TRBJ2-7|TRBV27|NA|NA
CASSFSGFTGTYDEQYF
TGTGCCAGCAGTTTTAGTGGTTTTACTGGGACTTACGACGAGCAGTACTTC
>TRBJ2-5|TRBV5-1|NA|NA
CASSGAAQETQYF
TGCGCCAGCAGCGGGGCAGCCCAAGAGACCCAGTACTTC
>TRBJ1-1|TRBV29-1|NA|NA
CSALVNTEAFF
TGCAGCGCTTTGGTGAACACTGAAGCTTTCTTT
>TRBJ2-7|TRBV7-9|NA|TRBD1
CASSVTGTGVVEQYF
TGTGCCAGCAGTGTTACCGGGACAGGGGTCGTCGAGCAGTACTTC
>TRBJ1-1|TRBV4-1|NA|NA
CASSPQIVRTEAFF
TGCGCCAGCAGCCCCCAAATAGTTCGGACTGAAGCTTTCTTT
>TRBJ2-1|TRBV30|NA|NA
CAWSFNEQFF
TGTGCCTGGAGTTTCAATGAGCAGTTCTTC
>TRBJ2-2|TRBV18|NA|TRBD2
CASSLREFDTGELFF
TGTGCCAGCTCACTGCGGGAGTTCGACACCGGGGAGCTGTTTTTT
>TRBJ1-1|TRBV7-2|NA|TRBD1
CASSSQTGGRAFF
TGTGCCAGCAGCTCCCAGACAGGGGGCAGGGCTTTCTTT
>TRBJ1-1|TRBV29-1|NA|TRBD1
CSAWTGENTEAFF
TGCAGCGCTTGGACAGGGGAGAACACTGAAGCTTTCTTT
>TRBJ2-2|TRBV2|once|NA
CASSEVGGVAGELFF
TGTGCCAGCAGTGAAGTTGGGGGAGTAGCCGGGGAGCTGTTTTTT
>TRBJ2-7|TRBV6-1|once|NA
CASSARDGSSYEQYF
TGTGCCAGCAGCGCCAGGGACGGAAGCTCCTACGAGCAGTACTTC
>TRBJ1-5|TRBV2|NA|NA
CASRVRGGHQPQHF
TGTGCCAGCAGGGTCCGCGGCGGGCATCAGCCCCAGCATTTT
>TRBJ1-1|TRBV19|NA|NA
CASSIVTGARTEAFF
TGTGCCAGTAGTATAGTAACGGGGGCGCGGACTGAAGCTTTCTTT
>TRBJ1-5|TRBV30|NA|NA
CAWGDGNRQPQHF
TGTGCCTGGGGGGACGGGAACAGACAGCCCCAGCATTTT
>TRBJ1-4|TRBV27|once|TRBD1
CASSRGGTGIATNEKLFF
TGTGCCAGCAGTCGAGGGGGGACAGGGATTGCAACTAATGAAAAACTGTTTTTT
>TRBJ1-3|TRBV28|NA|NA
CASSPGRQRNTIYF
TGTGCCAGCAGCCCCGGTCGCCAAAGGAACACCATATATTTT
>TRBJ1-1|TRBV19|NA|NA
CASSITRGTEAFF
TGTGCCAGTAGTATTACTCGGGGTACTGAAGCTTTCTTT
>TRBJ2-2|TRBV6-1|NA|NA
CASSEGPHTGELFF
TGTGCCAGCAGTGAGGGCCCTCACACCGGGGAGCTGTTTTTT
>TRBJ1-2|TRBV2|NA|NA
CASSEAARNQFLPPNYGYTF
TGTGCCAGCAGTGAAGCGGCAAGGAATCAGTTCTTACCCCCTAACTATGGCTACACCTTC
>TRBJ1-2|TRBV2|NA|NA
CASSPGGSYGYTF
TGTGCCAGCAGCCCCGGGGGCAGCTATGGCTACACCTTC
>TRBJ1-1|TRBV5-4|NA|NA
CASSLGRATEAFF
TGTGCCAGCAGCTTAGGGCGAGCAACTGAAGCTTTCTTT
>TRBJ1-2|TRBV30|NA|NA
CALEDRANYGYTF
TGTGCCTTGGAGGACCGAGCTAACTATGGCTACACCTTC
>TRBJ1-1|TRBV18|few|NA
CASSPGTGLNTEAFF
TGTGCCAGCTCACCGGGAACAGGGTTGAACACTGAAGCTTTCTTT
>TRBJ1-4|TRBV7-2|once|TRBD1
CASSTRQGARGEKLFF
TGTGCCAGCAGCACCCGACAGGGGGCGCGAGGTGAAAAACTGTTTTTT
>TRBJ1-1|TRBV18|NA|NA
CASSPDRLNTEAFF
TGTGCCAGCTCTCCGGACAGATTAAACACTGAAGCTTTCTTT
>TRBJ2-7|TRBV6-5|NA|TRBD1
CASSYRQGYEQYF
TGTGCCAGCAGTTACCGACAGGGGTACGAGCAGTACTTC
>TRBJ2-3|TRBV14|NA|NA
CASSGFWHADTQYF
TGTGCCAGCAGCGGGTTCTGGCATGCAGATACGCAGTATTTT
>TRBJ2-6|TRBV29-1|NA|NA
CSVTGFSGANVLTF
TGCAGCGTGACGGGTTTCTCTGGGGCCAACGTCCTGACTTTC
>TRBJ1-2|TRBV19|NA|NA
CASTYYPSSYGYTF
TGTGCCAGCACCTATTACCCGTCGAGCTATGGCTACACCTTC
>TRBJ1-1|TRBV11-2|once|NA
CASSLDLNTEAFF
TGTGCCAGCAGCTTAGACCTTAACACTGAAGCTTTCTTT
>TRBJ1-3|TRBV29-1|NA|NA
CSVVQGGGNTIYF
TGCAGCGTTGTACAGGGTGGAGGAAACACCATATATTTT
>TRBJ1-3|TRBV6-5|NA|NA
CASSRRDSGNTIYF
TGTGCCAGCAGTCGTCGAGACTCTGGAAACACCATATATTTT
>TRBJ2-5|TRBV2|few|NA
CASSVGFGGRQETQYF
TGTGCCAGCAGTGTGGGTTTCGGGGGCCGCCAAGAGACCCAGTACTTC
>TRBJ2-7|TRBV6-5|NA|NA
CASSPKGYEQYF
TGTGCCAGCAGCCCCAAGGGTTACGAGCAGTACTTC
>TRBJ1-5|TRBV25-1|NA|NA
CASSGAGSGQPQHF
TGTGCCAGCAGTGGAGCAGGGTCGGGTCAGCCCCAGCATTTT
>TRBJ2-1|TRBV6-1|NA|NA
CASSEMADYNEQFF
TGTGCCAGCAGTGAAATGGCAGATTACAATGAGCAGTTCTTC
>TRBJ2-5|TRBV11-2|NA|TRBD2
CASSLWAGVQETQYF
TGTGCCAGCAGCTTATGGGCGGGGGTACAAGAGACCCAGTACTTC
>TRBJ2-4|TRBV10-1|NA|NA
CASIYGAAKNIQYF
TGCGCCAGCATCTATGGAGCAGCCAAAAACATTCAGTACTTC
>TRBJ1-5|TRBV4-3|once|NA
CASSPAADWQPQHF
TGCGCCAGCAGCCCCGCGGCAGATTGGCAGCCCCAGCATTTT
>TRBJ2-3|TRBV5-1|NA|NA
CASTRDGGRGDTQYF
TGCGCCAGCACCAGGGACGGGGGTCGGGGAGATACGCAGTATTTT
>TRBJ2-1|TRBV11-2|once|TRBD2
CASSSRLAVYNEQFF
TGTGCCAGCAGCTCCAGACTAGCGGTTTACAATGAGCAGTTCTTC
>TRBJ1-5|TRBV5-5|NA|NA
CASSLLGTHQPQHF
TGTGCCAGCAGCTTGTTAGGGACCCATCAGCCCCAGCATTTT
>TRBJ2-1|TRBV7-2|NA|TRBD1
CASSLAGQGASNEQFF
TGTGCCAGCAGCTTAGCGGGGCAGGGGGCAAGCAATGAGCAGTTCTTC
>TRBJ1-1|TRBV5-4|NA|NA
CASSPGGRTLNTEAFF
TGTGCCAGCAGCCCGGGAGGTAGGACGCTGAACACTGAAGCTTTCTTT
>TRBJ1-1|TRBV13|NA|TRBD1
CASSATGRGRFAVTEAFF
TGTGCCAGCAGCGCTACGGGGAGGGGGCGTTTCGCCGTTACTGAAGCTTTCTTT
>TRBJ1-2|TRBV30|NA|NA
CAWSDLGYTF
TGTGCCTGGAGTGATCTGGGCTACACCTTC
>TRBJ2-1|TRBV7-9|NA|TRBD2
CASAIIAGGGYNEQFF
TGTGCCAGTGCGATTATAGCGGGAGGGGGCTACAATGAGCAGTTCTTC